The 32 T cell receptor beta chains below come from one sample, sequenced in a study of beta chain features in type 1 diabetes. Of the isolated RNA, all was reverse transcribed, and so the sequenced material was expressed TCRB transcripts. TCRdb's copy holds only in-frame clones and misses some; the assay was immunoSEQ multiplex PCR. The repertoire consists of some 150,000 clones, with about 50% occurring once and the leading ten covering around 0.43%. The sequenced sample consisted of Tregs from blood. The receptors here all came from a man between 18 and 35 years old in good health.

This clone was recorded only once. The genes are TRBV7-9 and TRBJ1-2; D is possibly TRBD1 (5 bases). Trimming shortened V by 2 bases and J by 4 bases, and 14 bases separated the two germline ends. The length of the CDR3 is 15 residues. Germline CDR1 SEHNR, CDR2 FQNEAQ (reference sequence). The CDR3 DNA reads TGTGCCAGCAGCTTATCCAGGGTGGTGCCCTATGGCTACACCTTC. Translated: CASSLSRVVPYGYTF.

This clone was observed a few times. The chain employs TRBV18 and TRBJ1-6; a weak D match, TRBD1 (5 bases). V was trimmed by 3 bases and J by 6 bases, leaving 15 bases between them. CDR3 length equals 16 residues. From germline, CDR1 is KGHSH and CDR2 LQKENI. CDR3 in amino acids: CASSPLQGGSNSPLHF. The DNA for the CDR3 is TGTGCCAGCTCACCGCTTCAGGGAGGAAGTAATTCACCCCTCCACTTT. The whole variable domain, remainder taken from reference TRBV18 and TRBJ1-6, is NAGVMQNPRHLVRRRGQEARLRCSPMKGHSHVYWYRQLPEEGLKFMVYLQKENIIDESGMPKERFSAEFPKEGPSILRIQQVVRGDSAAYFCASSPLQGGSNSPLHFGNGTRLTVT.

The chain couples TRBV10-3 to TRBJ2-7; D is ambiguous. This CDR3 has 16 residues. The V gene's germline CDR1 is ENHRY and CDR2 SYGVKD. With 0 bases removed from V and 3 bases from J, the gap between germline ends came to 15 bases. CDR3 DNA sequence: TGTGCCATCAGTGAGTCTAGTGGGCCGCCGAGCTACGAGCAGTACTTC. Translating it yields CAISESSGPPSYEQYF.

This clone was picked up a small number of times. The chain has TRBV7-2 and TRBJ2-1; 9 nucleotides agree with TRBD2. This CDR3 region has 15 residues. From germline, CDR1 is SGHTA and CDR2 FQGNSA. V was clipped by 5 bases and J by 8 bases; unmatched bases: 10. This CDR3 reads CASSPGREGRHEQFF. The CDR3 nucleotides read TGTGCCAGCAGCCCCGGGCGGGAGGGCCGGCATGAGCAGTTCTTC.

This chain uses TRBV30 with TRBJ2-4, with D possibly matching TRBD2 (5 bases). Germline CDR1 reads GTSNPN; CDR2 reads SVGIG (reference sequence). V lost 1 base and J 1 base, leaving 14 bases between the germline ends. This CDR3 is 16 amino acids long. The CDR3 coding sequence is TGTGCCTGGAGTGCTGGGAGCAACCGGGCCAAAAACATTCAGTACTTC. Its translation: CAWSAGSNRAKNIQYF.

This sequence joins TRBV5-4 and TRBJ2-5; a weak D match, TRBD2 (5 bases). V shed 3 bases and J shed 5 bases, with 17 bases lying between them. Germline lookup yields CDR1 SGHNT and CDR2 YYREEE (reference sequence). The CDR3 totals 15 residues. Here the CDR3 reads CASSSSDSQMETQYF. In DNA, the CDR3 is TGTGCCAGCAGCTCCTCGGACTCCCAGATGGAGACCCAGTACTTC.

The J gene is TRBJ2-7, the V gene TRBV2; D remains unclear. This CDR3 spans 15 amino acids. V lost 5 bases and J lost 0, with 14 bases in between. CDR1 and CDR2 from the germline V gene are SNHLY and FYNNEI. Here the CDR3 reads CASSSGPSSSYEQYF. Written as DNA, the CDR3 is TGTGCCAGCAGTTCTGGGCCATCAAGCTCCTACGAGCAGTACTTC.

This clone was observed a handful of times. The rearrangement uses TRBV2 and TRBJ2-7; 7 nucleotides agree with TRBD2. CDR3 length equals 14 residues. The germline V gene has CDR1 SNHLY and CDR2 FYNNEI. V shed 5 bases, J shed 2 bases, and the junction held 6 bases outside the gene matches. CDR3 sequence: CASSPRDYTYEQYF. DNA for the CDR3: TGTGCCAGCAGTCCGCGGGACTACACCTACGAGCAGTACTTC. Using reference TRBV2 and TRBJ2-7 for the parts outside the CDR3, the full variable domain is EPEVTQTPSHQVTQMGQEVILRCVPISNHLYFYWYRQILGQKVEFLVSFYNNEISEKSEIFDDQFSVERPDGSNFTLKIRSTKLEDSAMYFCASSPRDYTYEQYFGPGTRLTVT.

This chain uses TRBV11-1 with TRBJ2-7; D possibly corresponds to TRBD1 (6 bases). From germline, CDR1 is SGHAT and CDR2 FQDESV (reference sequence). CDR3 length: 16 residues. Trimming removed 4 bases from V and 5 bases from J, with 21 bases in between. The CDR3 DNA reads TGTGCCAGCAGCTCCGGACCGGGCAGGGGTACCCACGAGCAGTACTTC. This encodes CASSSGPGRGTHEQYF.

This rearrangement joins TRBV6-5 to TRBJ2-5; perhaps TRBD1 as D (6 bases). The CDR3 has 13 residues. V dropped 6 bases and J dropped 5 bases, with 13 bases sitting between them. Germline V gene data show CDR1 as MNHEY and CDR2 as SVGAGI. The CDR3 region is CASSRRGWETQYF. The CDR3 DNA follows: TGTGCCAGCAGCCGCAGGGGATGGGAGACCCAGTACTTC.

With respect to this clone: Relative to the germline gene, one junction end is altered; a read error may explain this. The chain combines TRBV7-2 with TRBJ2-3; 10 positions agree with TRBD1. The CDR3 is 11 amino acids. Germline lookup yields CDR1 SGHTA and CDR2 FQGNSA. Here the CDR3 reads CASSSRGTGAF. The CDR3 DNA follows: TGTGCCAGCAGCTCGAGGGGGACAGGGGCTTTT.

V gene TRBV18 combines with J gene TRBJ1-5; D gene ambiguous. The V and J ends lost 6 bases and 6 bases respectively, with 9 bases between them. Germline assignment: CDR1 KGHSH and CDR2 LQKENI. The CDR3 loop spans 12 amino acids. This chain's CDR3 is CASSPPGQPQHF. CDR3 nucleotides: TGTGCCAGCTCCCCTCCCGGTCAGCCCCAGCATTTT.

DNA for the CDR3: TGTGCCAGTACCCCCCCAGGGGCAGATACGCAGTATTTT. This translates into CASTPPGADTQYF. The chain has TRBV19 and TRBJ2-3; TRBD1 might be the D (6 bases). CDR1 LNHDA and CDR2 SQIVND come from the germline V gene (reference sequence). The CDR3 totals 13 residues. V was shortened by 7 bases and J by 4 bases, with 12 bases between the two germline ends.

This clone has only a few counts. This rearrangement joins TRBV7-2 to TRBJ1-2; 7 bases match TRBD1. The CDR3 extends over 13 amino acids. V gave up 4 bases and J gave up 8 bases; unmatched junction bases: 7. Germline lookup yields CDR1 SGHTA and CDR2 FQGNSA. Here the CDR3 reads CASSWGQNPGYTF. In DNA form, the CDR3 reads TGTGCCAGCAGCTGGGGACAGAACCCAGGCTACACCTTC.

The chain is built from TRBV9 and TRBJ2-2; possible D gene TRBD2, 8 bases. CDR1 and CDR2 (germline): SGDLS, YYNGEE. The CDR3 is 17 amino acids. Trimming stripped 4 bases from V and 4 bases from J, with 20 bases between. CDR3 region: CASSQGVQRGSTGELFF. CDR3 sequence (DNA): TGTGCCAGCAGCCAGGGGGTCCAGCGGGGGAGCACCGGGGAGCTGTTTTTT.

This clone was found a few times. The chain links TRBV4-2 to TRBJ2-5, with 7 bases that match TRBD2. J lost 5 bases, V lost 0 bases, and 6 bases had no gene match. The length of the CDR3 is 15 residues. From germline, CDR1 is LGHNA and CDR2 YNFKEQ. The CDR3, as DNA: TGTGCCAGCAGCCAAGAGGGCGGGAGTGGGGAGACCCAGTACTTC. This translates into CASSQEGGSGETQYF.

The V call is TRBV19, the J call TRBJ1-1; D may be TRBD1 (6 bases). V was clipped by 8 bases and J by 5 bases, with 15 bases between them. CDR3 size: 13 residues. Germline lookup yields CDR1 LNHDA and CDR2 SQIVND (reference sequence). In nucleotides, the CDR3 is TGTGCCAGTGGGACACGCAAACGAACTGAAGCTTTCTTT. It yields the protein CASGTRKRTEAFF.

The rearrangement joins TRBV6-5 to TRBJ1-1; weak D call: TRBD1 (6 bases). There are 13 residues in the CDR3. Trimming stripped 5 bases from V and 5 bases from J, with 12 bases between. Germline V gene sequence: CDR1 MNHEY, CDR2 SVGAGI. The CDR3 bases are TGTGCCAGCAGTAGAGGGGGGGGAACTGAAGCTTTCTTT. Amino acid sequence: CASSRGGGTEAFF.

This sequence joins TRBV5-1 and TRBJ1-2; tentatively, D is TRBD1 (6 bases). Trimming stripped 4 bases from V and 3 bases from J, with 16 bases between. Germline V lookup: CDR1 SGHRS, CDR2 YFSETQ. CDR3 size: 15 residues. CDR3 DNA sequence: TGCGCCAGCAGCCCAGAGAGGGGGGGGGACTATGGCTACACCTTC. Translation: CASSPERGGDYGYTF. Combining the CDR3 with reference TRBV5-1 and TRBJ1-2 gives the whole variable domain KAGVTQTPRYLIKTRGQQVTLSCSPISGHRSVSWYQQTPGQGLQFLFEYFSETQRNKGNFPGRFSGRQFSNSRSEMNVSTLELGDSALYLCASSPERGGDYGYTFGSGTRLTVV.

The chain couples TRBV30 to TRBJ1-5; D possibly corresponds to TRBD1 (6 bases). Germline assignment: CDR1 GTSNPN and CDR2 SVGIG (reference sequence). The CDR3 is made up of 14 amino acids. The ends were cut back, 0 bases at V and 5 bases at J, with 11 bases in the middle. The CDR3 sequence: CAWSVLAGDQPQHF. DNA for the CDR3: TGTGCCTGGAGTGTACTGGCAGGGGATCAGCCCCAGCATTTT.

The chain has TRBV5-1 and TRBJ1-1; TRBD1 matches at 7 bases. Germline V gene data show CDR1 as SGHRS and CDR2 as YFSETQ. The CDR3 is 15 amino acids. The J segment lost 5 bases and the V segment lost 4 bases, leaving 11 bases of the junction unmatched. The DNA of the CDR3 is TGCGCCAGCAGCAACTCCGGGACAGAGCCTACTGAAGCTTTCTTT. It specifies CASSNSGTEPTEAFF.

The chain is built from TRBV5-1 and TRBJ1-1; 9 bases map to TRBD1. J lost 6 bases, V lost 5 bases, and 8 bases had no gene match. CDR1 is SGHRS and CDR2 is YFSETQ in the germline V gene. This CDR3 has 14 amino acids. CDR3 sequence: CASRKGQGSAEAFF. DNA of the CDR3: TGCGCCAGCAGAAAGGGACAGGGAAGCGCTGAAGCTTTCTTT. Variable domain in full (rest from reference TRBV5-1 and TRBJ1-1): KAGVTQTPRYLIKTRGQQVTLSCSPISGHRSVSWYQQTPGQGLQFLFEYFSETQRNKGNFPGRFSGRQFSNSRSEMNVSTLELGDSALYLCASRKGQGSAEAFFGQGTRLTVV.

The chain is built from TRBV5-6 and TRBJ1-1; D is possibly TRBD1 (6 bases). This CDR3 is 14 amino acids long. The V gene lost 3 bases and the J gene lost 0 bases, with 9 bases spanning the gap. Germline values: CDR1 SGHDT, CDR2 YYEEEE. The CDR3 nucleotides read TGTGCCAGCAGCTCTACAGGGCTGAACACTGAAGCTTTCTTT. It codes for CASSSTGLNTEAFF.

The chain uses TRBV11-2 and TRBJ2-2; tentative D call: TRBD2 (6 bases). V lost 2 bases and J 6 bases, leaving 25 bases between the germline ends. Per germline, CDR1 SGHAT and CDR2 FQNNGV. The CDR3 contains 19 residues. CDR3 sequence: CASSLFGSGRRGKAGELFF. The CDR3 region has the DNA TGTGCCAGCAGCTTATTTGGATCTGGGCGGCGGGGCAAGGCCGGGGAGCTGTTTTTT. The variable domain in full, with the rest retrieved from reference TRBV11-2 and TRBJ2-2, is EAGVAQSPRYKIIEKRQSVAFWCNPISGHATLYWYQQILGQGPKLLIQFQNNGVVDDSQLPKDRFSAERLKGVDSTLKIQPAKLEDSAVYLCASSLFGSGRRGKAGELFFGEGSRLTVL.

This clone was seen a few times. The chain couples TRBV7-9 to TRBJ2-7; 8 bases line up with TRBD1. Germline V CDR1 and CDR2: SEHNR, FQNEAQ (reference sequence). The CDR3 is 13 residues long. Trimming at V came to 4 bases and at J to 7 bases, leaving 6 bases not matched to a gene. This CDR3 is CASSSQGALEQYF. For the CDR3, the DNA is TGTGCCAGCAGCTCCCAGGGGGCGCTTGAGCAGTACTTC.

This rearrangement joins TRBV4-2 to TRBJ2-5; 16 bases map to TRBD2. The CDR3 spans 17 residues. With V trimmed by 4 bases and J by 4 bases, 6 bases remained unmatched. Germline lookup yields CDR1 LGHNA and CDR2 YNFKEQ. CDR3 loop: CASSPGLAGGTRETQYF. For the CDR3, the DNA is TGTGCCAGCAGCCCGGGACTAGCGGGGGGGACCAGAGAGACCCAGTACTTC.

This clone was observed a few times. The gene calls are TRBV18 and TRBJ2-2; TRBD2 is a possible D gene (5 bases). Trimming cost V 0 bases and J 1 base, with 9 bases left between them. The CDR3 runs to 16 residues. Germline V gene data show CDR1 as KGHSH and CDR2 as LQKENI. CDR3 DNA sequence: TGTGCCAGCTCACCACCAACCGCGGGGAACACCGGGGAGCTGTTTTTT. Translating it yields CASSPPTAGNTGELFF. Complete variable domain (other parts from reference TRBV18 and TRBJ2-2): NAGVMQNPRHLVRRRGQEARLRCSPMKGHSHVYWYRQLPEEGLKFMVYLQKENIIDESGMPKERFSAEFPKEGPSILRIQQVVRGDSAAYFCASSPPTAGNTGELFFGEGSRLTVL.

J is TRBJ2-1 and V is TRBV5-1; D gene ambiguous. The germline V gene has CDR1 SGHRS and CDR2 YFSETQ. V gave up 0 bases and J gave up 6 bases, with 4 bases separating them. This CDR3 is 12 amino acids long. CDR3 DNA sequence: TGCGCCAGCAGCTTGGGCAGCAATGAGCAGTTCTTC. It yields the protein CASSLGSNEQFF.

The chain recombines TRBV6-6 with TRBJ2-3, with 10 nucleotides matching TRBD2. From germline, CDR1 is MNHNY and CDR2 SVGAGI (reference sequence). V lost 2 bases, J lost 1 base, and 3 bases stayed unmatched. The CDR3 covers 16 residues. CDR3 residues: CASSYIAGGGTDTQYF. CDR3 DNA sequence: TGTGCCAGCAGTTACATAGCGGGGGGTGGCACAGATACGCAGTATTTT.

This clone was seen a handful of times. V gene TRBV7-9 combines with J gene TRBJ2-3; tentative D call: TRBD1 (5 bases). V gave up 3 bases and J gave up 1 base, with 8 bases separating them. The CDR3 covers 14 residues. The germline V gene has CDR1 SEHNR and CDR2 FQNEAQ (reference sequence). In nucleotides, the CDR3 is TGTGCCAGCAGCTTTTGGACACGCACAGATACGCAGTATTTT. As protein: CASSFWTRTDTQYF.

The rearrangement joins TRBV5-1 to TRBJ1-1; D not resolved. Looked up from germline, CDR1 is SGHRS and CDR2 is YFSETQ. V was shortened by 2 bases and J by 0 bases, with 5 bases between the two germline ends. This CDR3 region has 13 residues. Written as DNA, the CDR3 is TGCGCCAGCAGCTTCCAGATGAACACTGAAGCTTTCTTT. Amino acid sequence: CASSFQMNTEAFF.

This chain connects TRBV5-1 to TRBJ2-2; 7 positions agree with TRBD1. CDR1 is SGHRS and CDR2 is YFSETQ in the germline V gene. The CDR3 runs 13 residues. With 6 bases clipped from V and 3 bases from J, the junction kept 2 bases outside the gene matches. Here the CDR3 reads CASTGGYTGELFF. The CDR3 DNA follows: TGCGCCAGCACAGGGGGTTACACCGGGGAGCTGTTTTTT. Full variable domain (missing parts from reference TRBV5-1 and TRBJ2-2): KAGVTQTPRYLIKTRGQQVTLSCSPISGHRSVSWYQQTPGQGLQFLFEYFSETQRNKGNFPGRFSGRQFSNSRSEMNVSTLELGDSALYLCASTGGYTGELFFGEGSRLTVL.